This T cell receptor beta chain was obtained from a study of T-cell memory formation after mild COVID-19. Study context: Largely, the TCR clusters proved donor specific.

Study-level results: In pre-infection memory, a portion of responding clones appeared, which suggested that cross-reactive memory joined. Mainly CM and EM harbored the contracting CD4+ clones; mainly EMRA harbored the CD8+ ones.

The TCR alpha and TCR beta cDNA libraries, bearing sample barcodes and UMIs, were generated by 5'RACE using constant-segment primers. TCRdb reanalysed the 5' RACE reads using MiXCR and keeps one entry per CDR3 protein. The table includes hundreds of thousands of distinct CDR3 sequences, roughly an eighth detected once. On this clonotype itself: No antigen is known for it.

Losses at the gene ends were 1 base for V and 3 bases for J; bases not matched to a gene: 8. The CDR3 loop spans 17 amino acids. Germline lookup yields CDR1 MNHEY and CDR2 SVGEGT. The receptor was derived from a man between 18 and 29 years old who had mild COVID-19 (a few samples of this study predate the infection). Cell type and time point are not known. The chain joins TRBV6-2 or TRBV6-3 to TRBJ2-3; 9 nucleotides match TRBD2. What was sequenced was PBMCs or a T cell subset sorted from them (not recorded which). CDR3 protein: CASSYWPSGVVTDTQYF. The CDR3 DNA is TGTGCCAGCAGTTACTGGCCTAGCGGGGTCGTAACAGATACGCAGTATTTT.